This TCR beta chain was captured in a study of cytomegalovirus exposure and HLA in healthy donors (dated by TCRdb to the late 2010s). Regarding the complete study: According to an earlier analysis of 587 of the donors, about 179 million T cells yielded roughly 110 million unique TCR beta sequences and less than 300 Gb of sequence data. An early release that covered about 600 HLA-typed donors contained about 290 gigabases of sequencing data and 85 million to 100 million unique TCR sequences. The genetic ancestry cluster associated with self-reported Caucasian donors included around 76% of the 350 to 500 genotyped donors. The study aimed to test whether cataloging public T cell receptors could reveal signatures of past pathogen exposure. The study used immunosequencing to profile the T cell repertoires of approximately 690 subjects and linked those repertoires to cytomegalovirus serostatus. Along with the roughly 710-subject first cohort, a separate validation cohort of more than 90 different subjects was used. To predict cytomegalovirus infection status, the study brought together high-throughput TCR immunosequencing, statistical association of individual TCRs with disease status, and machine learning. To study patterns of TCR occurrence, a later analysis re-analyzed previously published TCR beta repertoires from several hundred donors and added high-resolution HLA genotyping. Rather than using new phenotypic data, the later analysis identified candidate immune exposures from TCR beta sequences and from how often those sequences occurred across donors. To decide whether each TCR beta V gene segment behaved as functional or pseudogenic, an earlier analysis of some 600 of the donors relied on high-throughput TCR beta sequencing. Donor age, sex, ethnicity and CMV serostatus were compiled together with the repertoire data. Genome-wide SNP genotypes for about three fifths of the roughly 670 donors were used in a later genetic analysis, which treated that subset as a discovery cohort. All discovery cohort repertoires had been generated on a single sequencing platform. Both class I and class II loci were covered by HLA typing, at four-digit resolution. The number of donors typed differed by locus, with roughly 620-630 for A, B, C, DRB1 and DQB1, around 560 for DQA1, 606 for DPA1, and about 450 for DPB1. Because of strong linkage in the cohort, roughly five DR-DQ haplotypes were treated as single units for association and clustering. Across approximately 420 genotyped donors of the cohort, an average of roughly 200,000 unique TCR beta nucleotide sequences per donor were sequenced, and 15% to 20% of those sequences were non-productive.

Findings and caveats that apply to the study as a whole: In an earlier analysis of 450 to 750 of the donors, most TCR beta V segments appeared in productive rearrangements about 87% or about 30% of the time, broadly matching IMGT annotations. A total of roughly 160 TCR beta chains were listed by the study as associated with cytomegalovirus. A later genetic analysis associated a missense DCLRE1C variant with V-gene and J-gene trimming of TCR beta chains, and an independent cohort replicated the association. Compared with equally common non-associated chains, HLA-associated TCR beta chains in a later analysis were more clonally expanded and had lower generation probabilities. Assigning TCR associations to individual alleles was difficult when HLA alleles, especially DR and DQ, strongly co-occurred. According to a later analysis, parvovirus B19, influenza, CMV and Epstein-Barr virus appeared linked to several top co-occurrence clusters. Sequencing depth was assumed to be roughly uniform across donors in the presence/absence analyses, though that assumption may not hold. In a later analysis, most CMV-associated TCR beta chains were found to appear HLA-restricted, with HLA associations seemingly driven largely by CMV exposure. This cohort had only TCR beta chains sequenced, and the lack of alpha or paired-chain data limited which features could be detected. At a false discovery rate of 0.05, a later analysis linked roughly 17,000 TCR beta sequences to specific HLA alleles. A later analysis found that TCR association rates varied across HLA loci, with DRB1 alleles showing the most associated TCRs and HLA-C alleles the fewest. Linkage disequilibrium might explain the correlated functional status among segregating V segments, but an unknown experimental factor could not be ruled out. A group of highly shared sequence variants was considered likely to be a technical artifact of the sequencing pipeline. The only immune exposure information available for the cohort was CMV serostatus. Compared with the roughly 700-donor mean, donors in an Asian-associated ancestry cluster had fewer N-insertions in productive TCRs, according to a later genetic analysis. A further reported finding was that TCR beta sequences accurately predicted the HLA-A and HLA-B alleles for most subjects in the first cohort. HLA typing was unavailable for some donors at each locus, so association tests used only the typed subset. The authors suggested that the approach could potentially be generalized to other disease states and immunological phenotypes. Seventeen rarely observed V segments, including chromosome 9 orphons, were excluded from the earlier analysis of 550 to 700 of the donors because counts were too low. In vitro tests confirmed that a few of the cytomegalovirus-associated TCR beta chains recognize cytomegalovirus antigens. Across donors, most TCR sequences were observed very rarely, whereas some public TCRs were present in many individuals. The classifier was reported to diagnose cytomegalovirus status with high specificity and sensitivity in both the original cohort and the validation cohort.

The library came from the immunoSEQ multiplex PCR assay. For the multiplex PCR, a mixture combining 60 forward primers for TCR Vbeta segments and 13 reverse primers for TCR Jbeta segments was used. Amplification of the CDR3 region of rearranged TCR beta genes was performed with a multiplex PCR assay on genomic DNA. Amplified TCR beta libraries were sequenced as 87-base-pair reads on the Illumina HiSeq System. The paper's processing steps were these. A later analysis counted about 80 million unique TCR beta chains across the approximately 700 repertoires, and some 11 million of these chains were shared by at least two donors. A nearest-neighbor algorithm error-corrected the raw reads and collapsed the reads into unique sequences, merging closely related sequences to remove PCR and sequencing errors. To assign V, D and J gene segments, CDR3 sequences were aligned to IMGT reference sequences. For a sequence to be retained, a match of at least six nucleotides was required to both a V gene segment and a J gene segment. A rearrangement counted as productive if the CDR3 had no stop codons and remained in frame with V and J, and every other rearrangement counted as non-productive. Following IMGT convention, CDR3 was defined as the stretch from the second conserved V-encoded cysteine to the conserved J-encoded phenylalanine. In an earlier analysis of 587 of the donors, sequences lacking an unambiguous match to a single V gene segment were excluded. In an earlier analysis of several hundred of the donors, V segments were called functional above 56.7% productive rearrangements and were called segregating when the between-donor standard deviation exceeded 5%. A statistical classification framework was developed to diagnose cytomegalovirus status using the catalog of TCR beta chain sequences. A later analysis assigned V and J genes by comparing TCR nucleotide sequences with IMGT/GENE-DB human TR gene sequences. In a later analysis, CDR3 sequences and most-parsimonious VDJ recombination scenarios were assigned using the TCRdist pipeline. In a later analysis, every TCR beta chain was defined by the combination of its CDR3 amino acid sequence and its V-gene family, and reads without a unique V-gene family were dropped. A later analysis removed several hundred highly shared, low-generation-probability nucleotide sequences to deal with suspected cross-contamination and a sequencing artifact. For each public chain, a later analysis derived a clonal expansion index from normalized ranks of inferred template counts within each repertoire. A later analysis computed generation probabilities with a VDJ recombination model fitted to out-of-frame rearrangements, and checked the results against IGoR. In a later analysis, TCR-TCR, TCR-HLA and TCR-CMV co-occurrence was scored with hypergeometric tests, and a repertoire-size bias correction was applied to TCR pairs. False discovery rates were estimated in a later analysis by permuting HLA or CMV assignments 20 times. In a later analysis, co-occurring TCRs were grouped with DBSCAN, and TCRdist sequence similarity was added when clustering was performed within HLA-allele-positive subsets. Repertoires with fewer than 30,000 or more than 120,000 public chains were left out of co-occurrence clustering, as were four to six repertoires with anomalous nucleotide sharing. The source is immuneACCESS, and TCRdb retained only in-frame sequences with V and J called. Part of the clones is not carried over; for the studies checked, unresolved V genes explain less than half of this, and the remainder is unexplained. The V and J calls and clone size were taken over from that table, and D and trimming were inferred from the DNA. This sample gives about 120,000 clones in total; roughly 87% of them show up just once. More than 1.4% of the sample is held by the ten biggest clonotypes.

Concerning this clone itself: Its antigen has not been determined. No base-level quality is on record; no much larger clone is a single base apart.

The cohort comprised 666 healthy bone marrow donors. At the time of sampling, all cohort members were nominally healthy, though unrecorded immune exposures were likely present. The donor tested CMV seronegative, placing the donor among the 350 or so seronegative members of the cohort. A peripheral blood sample was provided by each donor, and peripheral blood mononuclear cells were used for TCR beta sequencing. The Qiagen DNeasy Blood Extraction Kit was used to extract genomic DNA from the blood cell samples. This clonotype originated in a woman aged 18-29 years in good health and CMV-seronegative. The sample taken for sequencing was PBMCs.

The CDR3 has the sequence CASSIRQGETQYF. The nucleotides are TGTGCCAGTAGTATTCGACAGGGGGAAACCCAGTACTTC. Recombination connected TRBV19 to TRBJ2-5; the junction holds 9 bases that match TRBD1. Ends trimmed: V by 3 bases, J by 8 bases; bases unmatched to a gene: 4. CDR1 and CDR2, looked up from the germline V gene (reference sequence), are LNHDA and SQIVND. Inclusive of the bounding cysteine and phenylalanine, the CDR3 is 13 residues long. Left in the record is the CDR3 DNA by itself, 39 bases read in frame from the first base.